The 9 T cell receptor beta chains in this list originate from one sample, sequenced in a study of T cells after yellow fever vaccination. TCRdb reanalysed the 5' RACE reads using MiXCR and keeps one entry per CDR3 protein. The sample lists around 350,000 distinct CDR3 sequences; around 6.4% were seen once. Sequenced here: PBMCs, sampled 5 days after the yellow fever booster vaccination. The receptor source for this set is a man aged 25-45 years who received the YFV17D yellow fever vaccine.

This clonotype was seen repeatedly, ten times or more. The chain carries TRBV10-3 and TRBJ2-7, with D unresolved. The V end lost 3 bases, the J end lost 7 bases, and 13 bases lay between the germline ends. The CDR3 has 13 amino acids. CDR1 and CDR2 from the germline V gene are ENHRY and SYGVKD. CDR3 in amino acids: CAISDRGPGEQYF. The CDR3 DNA reads TGTGCCATCAGTGATCGCGGACCTGGGGAGCAGTACTTC.

This chain uses TRBV5-1 with TRBJ2-1, with TRBD1 as a possible D gene (6 bases). V was clipped by 0 bases and J by 2 bases, with 9 bases between them. This CDR3 comprises 15 residues. Germline V gene lookup returns CDR1 SGHRS and CDR2 YFSETQ. The CDR3 sequence is CASSLGQAAYNEQFF. For the CDR3, the DNA is TGCGCCAGCAGCTTGGGACAGGCTGCCTACAATGAGCAGTTCTTC.

There are many counts of this clonotype. In DNA form, the CDR3 reads TGTGCCAGCAGGAAAAGGGGGCAAGCTACTGAAGCTTTCTTT. Residues: CASRKRGQATEAFF. The chain carries TRBV6-1 and TRBJ1-1; 7 bases map to TRBD1. V trimming: 6 bases; J trimming: 5 bases; junction bases outside the gene matches: 9. The CDR3 is 14 residues long. From germline, CDR1 is MNHNS and CDR2 SASEGT.

This clonotype has a count of ten or more. This chain links TRBV30 with TRBJ1-3, with D unresolved. Per the germline V gene, CDR1 is GTSNPN and CDR2 is SVGIG (reference sequence). V dropped 2 bases and J dropped 4 bases, with 6 bases sitting between them. This CDR3 has 12 residues. CDR3 coding DNA: TGTGCCTGGAGTAGTTTAGGAAACACCATATATTTT. Translating it yields CAWSSLGNTIYF.

The table lists this clonotype with many counts. One end of the junction is discordant with germline, which a read error may explain. The V and J genes are TRBV27 and TRBJ2-1; TRBD1 matches at 7 bases. CDR1 is MNHEY, CDR2 SMNVEV, per germline (reference sequence). The length of the CDR3 is 12 residues. As DNA, the CDR3 is TGTGCCAGCGGGTATAATACAGGGGAGTTGGTCTTC. Its protein product is CASGYNTGELVF.

The rearrangement links TRBV11-2 to TRBJ1-6; no clear D gene. V gave up 4 bases and J gave up 8 bases, with 12 bases separating them. This CDR3 spans 14 amino acids. Per the germline V gene, CDR1 is SGHAT and CDR2 is FQNNGV. CDR3 amino acids: CASSSPWQDSPLHF. The CDR3 DNA follows: TGTGCCAGCAGCTCCCCTTGGCAGGATTCACCCCTCCACTTT.

This clonotype has just a few counts. The chain has TRBV7-2 and TRBJ2-2, with D possibly TRBD1 on 6 matching bases. With 6 bases removed from V and 6 bases from J, the gap between germline ends came to 11 bases. The germline gives CDR1 SGHTA, CDR2 FQGNSA. This CDR3 has 13 amino acids. CDR3 amino acids: CASRLKGAGELFF. The CDR3 bases are TGTGCCAGCAGACTAAAGGGGGCCGGGGAGCTGTTTTTT. The full variable domain, in which reference TRBV7-2 and TRBJ2-2 provide the parts outside the CDR3, is GAGVSQSPSNKVTEKGKDVELRCDPISGHTALYWYRQSLGQGLEFLIYFQGNSAPDKSGLPSDRFSAERTGGSVSTLTIQRTQQEDSAVYLCASRLKGAGELFFGEGSRLTVL.

In its sample, this clonotype was seen many times. The J gene is TRBJ2-1, the V gene TRBV5-1; maybe TRBD2 (6 bases). V was trimmed by 4 bases and J by 9 bases, leaving 11 bases between them. CDR1 and CDR2 (germline): SGHRS, YFSETQ. The CDR3 loop spans 12 amino acids. The CDR3 region is CASSAPGLEQFF. The CDR3 nucleotides are TGCGCCAGCAGCGCACCGGGACTTGAGCAGTTCTTC. The variable domain in full, with the rest retrieved from reference TRBV5-1 and TRBJ2-1, is KAGVTQTPRYLIKTRGQQVTLSCSPISGHRSVSWYQQTPGQGLQFLFEYFSETQRNKGNFPGRFSGRQFSNSRSEMNVSTLELGDSALYLCASSAPGLEQFFGPGTRLTVL.

This clonotype showed up many times. The chain links TRBV2 to TRBJ2-7, with D possibly TRBD1 on 5 matching bases. The V and J ends lost 10 bases and 4 bases respectively, with 17 bases between them. CDR1 is SNHLY, CDR2 FYNNEI, per germline. CDR3 length: 13 amino acids. The CDR3 sequence is CATRAVSEYEQYF. Written as DNA, the CDR3 is TGTGCCACCAGGGCCGTTTCTGAGTACGAGCAGTACTTC.